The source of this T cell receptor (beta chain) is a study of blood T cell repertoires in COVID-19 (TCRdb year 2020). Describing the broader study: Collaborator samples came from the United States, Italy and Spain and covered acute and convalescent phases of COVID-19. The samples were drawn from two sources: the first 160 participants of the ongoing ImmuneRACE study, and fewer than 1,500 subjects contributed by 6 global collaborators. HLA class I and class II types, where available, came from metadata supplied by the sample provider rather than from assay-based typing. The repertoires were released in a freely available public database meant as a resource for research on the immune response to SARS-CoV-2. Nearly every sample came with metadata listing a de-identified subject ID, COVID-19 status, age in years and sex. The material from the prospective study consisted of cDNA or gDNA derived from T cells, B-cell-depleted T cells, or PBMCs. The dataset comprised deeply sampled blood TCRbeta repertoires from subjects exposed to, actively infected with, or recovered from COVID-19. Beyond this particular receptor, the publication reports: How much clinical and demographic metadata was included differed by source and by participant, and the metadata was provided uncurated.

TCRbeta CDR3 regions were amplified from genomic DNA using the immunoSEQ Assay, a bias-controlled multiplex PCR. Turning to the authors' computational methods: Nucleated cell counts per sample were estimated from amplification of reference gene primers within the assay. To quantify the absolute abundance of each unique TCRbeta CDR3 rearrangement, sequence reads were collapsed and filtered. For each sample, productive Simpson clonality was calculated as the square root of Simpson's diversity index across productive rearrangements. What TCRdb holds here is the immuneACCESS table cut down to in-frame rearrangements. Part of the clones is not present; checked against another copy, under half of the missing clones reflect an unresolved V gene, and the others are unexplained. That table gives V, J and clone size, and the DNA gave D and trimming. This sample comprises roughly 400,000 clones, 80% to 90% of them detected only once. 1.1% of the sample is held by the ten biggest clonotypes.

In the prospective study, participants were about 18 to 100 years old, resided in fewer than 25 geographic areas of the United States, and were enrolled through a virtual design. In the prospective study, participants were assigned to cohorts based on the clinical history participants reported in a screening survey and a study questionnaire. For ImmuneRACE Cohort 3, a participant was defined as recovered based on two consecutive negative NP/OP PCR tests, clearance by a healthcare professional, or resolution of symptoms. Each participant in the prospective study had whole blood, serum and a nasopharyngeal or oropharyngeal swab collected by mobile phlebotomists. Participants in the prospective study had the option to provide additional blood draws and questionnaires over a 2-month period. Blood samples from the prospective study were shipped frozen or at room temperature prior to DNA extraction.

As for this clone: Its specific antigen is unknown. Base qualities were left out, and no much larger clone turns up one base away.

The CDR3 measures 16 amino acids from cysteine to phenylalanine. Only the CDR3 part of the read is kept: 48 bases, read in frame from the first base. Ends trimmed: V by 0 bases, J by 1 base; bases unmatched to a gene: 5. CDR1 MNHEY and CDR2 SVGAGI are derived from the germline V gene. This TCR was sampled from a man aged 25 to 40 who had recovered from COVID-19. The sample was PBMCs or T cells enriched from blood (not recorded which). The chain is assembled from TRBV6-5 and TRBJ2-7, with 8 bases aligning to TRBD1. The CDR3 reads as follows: CASSYSFDRGSYEQYF. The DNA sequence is TGTGCCAGCAGTTACTCTTTCGACAGGGGATCCTACGAGCAGTACTTC.